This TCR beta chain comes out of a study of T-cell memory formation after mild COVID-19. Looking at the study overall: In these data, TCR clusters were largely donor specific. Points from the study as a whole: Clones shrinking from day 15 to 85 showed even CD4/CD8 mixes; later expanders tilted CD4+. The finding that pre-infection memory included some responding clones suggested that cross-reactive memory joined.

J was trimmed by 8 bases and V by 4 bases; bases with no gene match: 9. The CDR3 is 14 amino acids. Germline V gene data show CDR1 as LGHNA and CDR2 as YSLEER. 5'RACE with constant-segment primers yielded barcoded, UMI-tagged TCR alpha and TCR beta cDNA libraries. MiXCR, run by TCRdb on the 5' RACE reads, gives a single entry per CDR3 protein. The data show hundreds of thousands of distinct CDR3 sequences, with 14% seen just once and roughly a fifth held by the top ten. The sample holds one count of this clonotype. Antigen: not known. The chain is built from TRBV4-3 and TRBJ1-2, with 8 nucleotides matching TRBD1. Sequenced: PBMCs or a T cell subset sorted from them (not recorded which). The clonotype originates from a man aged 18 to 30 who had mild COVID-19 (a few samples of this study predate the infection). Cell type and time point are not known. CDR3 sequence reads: CASSPGQGTKGYTF. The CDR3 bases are TGCGCCAGCAGCCCCGGACAGGGAACAAAAGGCTACACCTTC.